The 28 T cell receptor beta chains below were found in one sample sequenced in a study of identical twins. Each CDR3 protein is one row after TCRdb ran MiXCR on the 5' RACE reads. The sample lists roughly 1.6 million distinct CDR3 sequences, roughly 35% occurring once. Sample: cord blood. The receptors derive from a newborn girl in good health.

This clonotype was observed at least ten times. Here the CDR3 reads CATSRDAEETQYF. CDR3 bases: TGTGCCACCAGCAGAGATGCTGAAGAGACCCAGTACTTC. The chain carries TRBV15 and TRBJ2-5; D remains unclear. Germline-derived CDR1 and CDR2 are LNHNV and YYDKDF (reference sequence). Trimming took 0 bases from V and 3 from J, leaving 5 bases between them. This CDR3 comprises 13 residues.

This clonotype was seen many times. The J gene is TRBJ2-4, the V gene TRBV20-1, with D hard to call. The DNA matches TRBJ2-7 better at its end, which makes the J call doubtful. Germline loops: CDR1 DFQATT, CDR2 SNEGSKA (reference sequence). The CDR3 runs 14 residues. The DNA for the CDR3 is TGCAGTGCTAGTATCAGAGGCCTTCTGGGCGAGCAGTACTTC. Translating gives CSASIRGLLGEQYF.

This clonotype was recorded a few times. The CDR3 sequence is CASNKQGVSNQPQHF. The CDR3 coding sequence is TGTGCCAGCAACAAACAGGGGGTTAGCAATCAGCCCCAGCATTTT. The chain uses TRBV2 and TRBJ1-5; TRBD1 aligns across 8 bases. With 7 bases clipped from V and 0 bases from J, the junction kept 5 bases outside the gene matches. The CDR3 is made up of 15 amino acids. CDR1 is SNHLY, CDR2 FYNNEI, per germline.

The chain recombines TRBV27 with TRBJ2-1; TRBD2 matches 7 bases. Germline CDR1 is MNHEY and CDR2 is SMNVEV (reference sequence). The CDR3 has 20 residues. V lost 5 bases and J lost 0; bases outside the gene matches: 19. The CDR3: CASSPPAITGGFLSYNEQFF. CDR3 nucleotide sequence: TGTGCCAGCAGTCCCCCGGCTATTACGGGAGGATTCCTCTCCTACAATGAGCAGTTCTTC.

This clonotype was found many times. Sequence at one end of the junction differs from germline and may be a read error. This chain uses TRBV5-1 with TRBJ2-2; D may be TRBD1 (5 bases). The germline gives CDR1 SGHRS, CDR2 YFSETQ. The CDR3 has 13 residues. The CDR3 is CASSLGVTGELFF. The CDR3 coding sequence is TGTGCCAGCAGTTTAGGGGTCACCGGGGAGCTGTTTTTT.

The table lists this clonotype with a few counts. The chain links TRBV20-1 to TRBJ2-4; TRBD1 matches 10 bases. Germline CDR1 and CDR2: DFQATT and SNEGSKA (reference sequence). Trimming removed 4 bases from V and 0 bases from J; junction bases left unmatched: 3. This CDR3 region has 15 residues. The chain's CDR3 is CSANRQGAAKNIQYF. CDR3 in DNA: TGCAGTGCTAATCGACAGGGGGCAGCCAAAAACATTCAGTACTTC.

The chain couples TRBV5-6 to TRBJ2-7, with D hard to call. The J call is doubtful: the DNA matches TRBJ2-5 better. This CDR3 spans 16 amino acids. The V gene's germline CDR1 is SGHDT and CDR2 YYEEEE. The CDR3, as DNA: TGTGCCAGCAGCTACGGACCAGACATACATCACGAGACCCAGTACTTC. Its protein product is CASSYGPDIHHETQYF.

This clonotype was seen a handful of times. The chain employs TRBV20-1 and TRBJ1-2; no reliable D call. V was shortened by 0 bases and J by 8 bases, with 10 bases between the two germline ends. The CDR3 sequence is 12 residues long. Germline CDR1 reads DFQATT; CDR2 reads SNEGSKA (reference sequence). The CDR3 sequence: CSARDLGSGYTF. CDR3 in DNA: TGCAGTGCTAGAGATTTAGGGTCCGGCTACACCTTC.

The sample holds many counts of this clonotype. The chain's CDR3 is CAISDNSPLHF. DNA of the CDR3: TGTGCCATCAGTGATAATTCACCCCTCCACTTT. The genes are TRBV10-3 and TRBJ1-6; D gene uncertain. The germline V and J ends were trimmed by 3 bases and 6 bases, with 0 bases remaining between them. The CDR3 sequence is 11 residues long. The V gene's germline CDR1 is ENHRY and CDR2 SYGVKD.

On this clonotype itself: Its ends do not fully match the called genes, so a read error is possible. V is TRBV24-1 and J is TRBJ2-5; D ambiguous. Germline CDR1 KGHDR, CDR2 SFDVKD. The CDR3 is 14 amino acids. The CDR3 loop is CATSDLRVKETRYF. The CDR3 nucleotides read TGTGCCACCAGTGATTTGCGGGTCAAAGAGACCCGGTACTTC.

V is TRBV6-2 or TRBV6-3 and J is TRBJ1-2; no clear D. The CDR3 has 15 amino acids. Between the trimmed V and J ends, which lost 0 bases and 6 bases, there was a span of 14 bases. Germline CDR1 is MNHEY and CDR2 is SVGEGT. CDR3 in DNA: TGTGCCAGCAGTTACTCGAGGGCACGAGCGGATGGCTACACCTTC. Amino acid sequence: CASSYSRARADGYTF.

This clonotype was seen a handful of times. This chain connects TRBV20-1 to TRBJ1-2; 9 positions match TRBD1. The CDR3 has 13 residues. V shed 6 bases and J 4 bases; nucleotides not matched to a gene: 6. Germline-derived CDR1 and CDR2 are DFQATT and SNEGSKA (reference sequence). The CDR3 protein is CSAMDRGAYGYTF. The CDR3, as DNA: TGCAGTGCCATGGACAGGGGAGCCTATGGCTACACCTTC.

The CDR3 loop reads CASSDFSEQYF. Here the CDR3 DNA reads TGTGCCAGCAGTGACTTCTCCGAGCAGTACTTC. The chain couples TRBV6-1 to TRBJ2-7, with unresolved D. V dropped 3 bases and J dropped 6 bases, with 6 bases sitting between them. The germline gives CDR1 MNHNS, CDR2 SASEGT. The CDR3 spans 11 residues.

This chain's CDR3 is CASSVAGTGSYGYTF. As DNA, the CDR3 is TGTGCCAGCAGCGTTGCCGGGACAGGATCCTATGGCTACACCTTC. V and J are TRBV9 and TRBJ1-2, with 8 bases matching TRBD1. This CDR3 spans 15 amino acids. V dropped 2 bases and J dropped 4; count of bases not matched to a gene: 7. The V gene's germline CDR1 is SGDLS and CDR2 YYNGEE.

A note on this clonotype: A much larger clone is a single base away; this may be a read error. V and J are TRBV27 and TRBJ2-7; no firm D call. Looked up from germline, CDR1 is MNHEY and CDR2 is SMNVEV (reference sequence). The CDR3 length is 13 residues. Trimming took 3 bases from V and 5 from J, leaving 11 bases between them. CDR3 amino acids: CASSFAKPHEQYF. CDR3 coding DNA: TGTGCCAGCAGTTTTGCGAAGCCCCACGAGCAGTACTTC.

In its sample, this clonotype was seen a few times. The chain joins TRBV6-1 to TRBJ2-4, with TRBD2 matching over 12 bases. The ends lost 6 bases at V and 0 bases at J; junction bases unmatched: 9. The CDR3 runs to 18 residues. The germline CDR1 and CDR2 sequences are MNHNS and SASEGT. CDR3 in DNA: TGTGCCAGCAGGCCTAGCGGGAGGGAAGCACTAGCCAAAAACATTCAGTACTTC. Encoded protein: CASRPSGREALAKNIQYF.

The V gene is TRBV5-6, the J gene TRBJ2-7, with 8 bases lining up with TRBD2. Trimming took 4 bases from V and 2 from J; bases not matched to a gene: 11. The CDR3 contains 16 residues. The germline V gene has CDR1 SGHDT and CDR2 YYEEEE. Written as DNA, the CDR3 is TGTGCCAGCAGCCCAGCCCCACTAGCGGCAACCTACGAGCAGTACTTC. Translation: CASSPAPLAATYEQYF.

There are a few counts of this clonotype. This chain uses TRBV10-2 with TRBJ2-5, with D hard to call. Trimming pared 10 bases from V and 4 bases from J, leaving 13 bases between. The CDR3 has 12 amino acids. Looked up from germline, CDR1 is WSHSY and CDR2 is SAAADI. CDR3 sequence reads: CATRPPRETQYF. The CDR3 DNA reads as TGCGCCACCCGACCCCCAAGAGAGACCCAGTACTTC.

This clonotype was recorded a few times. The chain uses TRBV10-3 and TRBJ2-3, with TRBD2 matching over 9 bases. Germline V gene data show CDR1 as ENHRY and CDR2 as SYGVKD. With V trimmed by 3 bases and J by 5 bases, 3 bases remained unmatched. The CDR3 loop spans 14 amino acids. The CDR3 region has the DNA TGTGCCATCAGTGACCCTAGCGGGAAAGATACGCAGTATTTT. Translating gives CAISDPSGKDTQYF.

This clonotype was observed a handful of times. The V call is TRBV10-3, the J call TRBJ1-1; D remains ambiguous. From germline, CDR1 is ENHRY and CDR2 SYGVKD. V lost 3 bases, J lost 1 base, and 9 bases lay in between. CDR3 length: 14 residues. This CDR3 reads CAISEQTENTEAFF. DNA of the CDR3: TGTGCCATCAGTGAACAGACCGAGAACACTGAAGCTTTCTTT.

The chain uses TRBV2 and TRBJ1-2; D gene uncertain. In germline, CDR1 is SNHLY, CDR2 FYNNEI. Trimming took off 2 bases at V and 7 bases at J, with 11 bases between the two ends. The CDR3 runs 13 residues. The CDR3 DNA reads TGTGCCAGCAGTGAAATGGGGTGGAGTGGCTACACCTTC. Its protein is CASSEMGWSGYTF.

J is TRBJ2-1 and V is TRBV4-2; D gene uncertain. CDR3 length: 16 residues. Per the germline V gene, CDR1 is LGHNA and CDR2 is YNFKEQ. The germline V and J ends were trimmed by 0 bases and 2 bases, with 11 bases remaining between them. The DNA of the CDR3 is TGTGCCAGCAGCCAAGAGTGGCGGTCCCCCTACAATGAGCAGTTCTTC. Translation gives CASSQEWRSPYNEQFF.

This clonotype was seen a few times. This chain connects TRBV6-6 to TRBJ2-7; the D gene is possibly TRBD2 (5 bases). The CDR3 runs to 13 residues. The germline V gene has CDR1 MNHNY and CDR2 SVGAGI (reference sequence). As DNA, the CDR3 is TGTGCGATTGCGATTGGGAGCTCCTACGAGCAGTACTTC. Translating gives CAIAIGSSYEQYF.

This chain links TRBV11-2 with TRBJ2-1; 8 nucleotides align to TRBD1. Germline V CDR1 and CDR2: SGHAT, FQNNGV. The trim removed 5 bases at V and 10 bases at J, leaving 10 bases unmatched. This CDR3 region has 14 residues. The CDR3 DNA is TGTGCCAGCAGCCTAGGACAGGGCTACTACGAGCAGTTCTTC. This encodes CASSLGQGYYEQFF.

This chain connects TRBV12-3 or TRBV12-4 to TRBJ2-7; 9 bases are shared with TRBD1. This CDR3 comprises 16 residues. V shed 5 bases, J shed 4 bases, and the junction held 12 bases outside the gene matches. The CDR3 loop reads CASSTWGQGYHYEQYF. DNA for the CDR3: TGTGCCAGCAGTACGTGGGGACAGGGTTACCATTACGAGCAGTACTTC.

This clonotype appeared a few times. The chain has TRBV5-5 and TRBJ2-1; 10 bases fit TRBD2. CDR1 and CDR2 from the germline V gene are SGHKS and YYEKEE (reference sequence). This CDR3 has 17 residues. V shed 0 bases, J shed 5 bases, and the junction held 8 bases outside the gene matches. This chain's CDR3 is CASSLAPSGSLDNEQFF. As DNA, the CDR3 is TGTGCCAGCAGCTTGGCGCCTAGCGGGAGTCTCGACAATGAGCAGTTCTTC.

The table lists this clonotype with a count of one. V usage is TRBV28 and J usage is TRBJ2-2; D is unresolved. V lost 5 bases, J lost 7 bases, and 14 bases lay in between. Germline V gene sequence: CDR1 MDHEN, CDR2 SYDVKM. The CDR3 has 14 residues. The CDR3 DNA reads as TGTGCCAGCAGTCCCCCGGAGATGGTCGGGGAGCTGTTTTTT. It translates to CASSPPEMVGELFF. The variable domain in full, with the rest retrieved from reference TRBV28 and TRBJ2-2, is DVKVTQSSRYLVKRTGEKVFLECVQDMDHENMFWYRQDPGLGLRLIYFSYDVKMKEKGDIPEGYSVSREKKERFSLILESASTNQTSMYLCASSPPEMVGELFFGEGSRLTVL.

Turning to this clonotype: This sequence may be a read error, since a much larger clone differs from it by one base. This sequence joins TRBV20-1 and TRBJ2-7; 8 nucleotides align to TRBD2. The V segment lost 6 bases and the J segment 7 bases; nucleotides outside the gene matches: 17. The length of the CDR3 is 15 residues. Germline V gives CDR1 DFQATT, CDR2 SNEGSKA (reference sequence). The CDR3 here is CSALTSGSSYNEQYF. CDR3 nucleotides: TGCAGTGCCCTTACTAGCGGCAGCTCCTACAATGAGCAGTACTTC.